The clone carrying this TCR beta chain was seen more than once but under ten times. While CD8+ and CD4+ T cells were isolated negatively, TEMRA cells were enriched by FACS. The CDR3 sequence is 13 residues long. CDR1 DFQATT and CDR2 SNEGSKA come from the germline V gene (reference sequence). V dropped 3 bases and J dropped 5; count of bases not matched to a gene: 6. These data originate in a study of CD8 T cells in Susac syndrome. Study-wide context: At the time of blood draw, patients with Susac syndrome were therapy-naive, receiving corticosteroids, or receiving intravenous immunoglobulin alone.

The RNA input was about 0.5 to 1 ug, and it was reverse transcribed with random hexamers. TCRdb ran MiXCR on the immunoSEQ multiplex PCR reads and lists one entry per CDR3 protein. Of roughly 150,000 distinct CDR3 sequences in the sample, 95% are singletons; the top ten hold 0.15% to 0.2%. V gene TRBV20-1 combines with J gene TRBJ1-2, with 7 positions matching TRBD1. The specimen was CD4+ T cells from PBMCs. This sequence originates from a human donor with Susac syndrome. CDR3 sequence: CSARAGTAYGYTF. The CDR3 DNA reads TGCAGTGCTAGGGCCGGGACAGCTTATGGCTACACCTTC.